Listed here is a single T cell receptor (beta chain). Only in-frame clones appear in the TCRdb table, and some are missing; sequencing was by immunoSEQ multiplex PCR. Of around 170,000 clones listed, 88% were seen once; the top ten hold more than 9%. The sample comes from a study of T cell responses to AZD1222 COVID-19 vaccine. There are 16 residues in the CDR3. The germline V gene has CDR1 SGHRS and CDR2 YFSETQ. The V end lost 1 base, the J end lost 5 bases, and 15 bases lay between the germline ends. Second-dose groups at about 4 or about 12 weeks were pooled. This material consisted of peripheral blood, taken 28 days after the second AZD1222 dose. This chain uses TRBV5-1 with TRBJ1-4; D not resolved. The receptor was isolated from an adult who received the AZD1222 COVID-19 vaccine. CDR3 amino acids: CASSLNVGGQNEKLFF. The DNA for the CDR3 is TGCGCCAGCAGCTTGAACGTAGGCGGCCAGAATGAAAAACTGTTTTTT.